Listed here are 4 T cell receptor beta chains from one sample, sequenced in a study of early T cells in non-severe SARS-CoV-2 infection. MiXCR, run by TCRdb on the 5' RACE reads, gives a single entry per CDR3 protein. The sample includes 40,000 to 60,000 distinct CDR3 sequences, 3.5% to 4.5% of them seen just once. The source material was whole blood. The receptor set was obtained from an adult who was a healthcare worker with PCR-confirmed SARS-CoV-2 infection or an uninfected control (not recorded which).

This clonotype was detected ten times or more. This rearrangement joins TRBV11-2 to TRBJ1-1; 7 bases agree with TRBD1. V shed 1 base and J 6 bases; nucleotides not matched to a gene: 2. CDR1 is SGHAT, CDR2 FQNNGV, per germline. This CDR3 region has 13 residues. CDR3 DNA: TGTGCCAGCAGCTTAGCGCAGGGGGCTGAAGCTTTCTTT. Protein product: CASSLAQGAEAFF.

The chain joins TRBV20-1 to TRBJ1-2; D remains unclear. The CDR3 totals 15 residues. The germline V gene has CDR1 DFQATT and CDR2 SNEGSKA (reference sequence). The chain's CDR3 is CSPMGSSYLNYGYTF. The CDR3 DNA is TGCAGCCCCATGGGCAGCTCTTACTTGAACTATGGCTACACCTTC.

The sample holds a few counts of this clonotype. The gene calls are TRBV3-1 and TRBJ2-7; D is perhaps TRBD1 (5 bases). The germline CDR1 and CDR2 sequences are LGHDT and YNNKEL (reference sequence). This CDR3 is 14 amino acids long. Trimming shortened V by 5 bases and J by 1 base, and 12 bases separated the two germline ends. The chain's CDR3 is CASSYDSLSYEQYF. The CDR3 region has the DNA TGTGCCAGCAGCTATGACAGCTTATCCTACGAGCAGTACTTC.

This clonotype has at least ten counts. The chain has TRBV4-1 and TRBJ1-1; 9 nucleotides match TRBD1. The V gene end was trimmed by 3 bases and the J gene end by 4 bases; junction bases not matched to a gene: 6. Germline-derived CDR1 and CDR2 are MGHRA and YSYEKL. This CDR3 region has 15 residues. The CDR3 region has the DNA TGCGCCAGCAGCCATTTAGGACAGGGGATCACTGAAGCTTTCTTT. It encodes CASSHLGQGITEAFF.